These 4 T cell receptor beta chains came from one sample sequenced in a study of blood T cells in healthy people across ages. PCR was performed a second time for roughly 7 to 12 cycles using a sample-barcoded 5' primer and a J-beta primer mix. TCRdb reprocessed the 5' RACE reads via MiXCR and lists one record per CDR3 protein. This sample yields around 940,000 distinct CDR3 sequences, of which 51% are seen a single time; about 20% belongs to the top ten. Sequencing input: blood. Receptors were obtained from a woman aged 55-75 years in good health.

The chain links TRBV28 to TRBJ2-7; D is undetermined. The CDR3 has 14 residues. V was cut by 3 bases and J by 2 bases, with 11 bases left in between. CDR1 and CDR2 from the germline V gene are MDHEN and SYDVKM. The CDR3 loop is CASSLLNSPYEQYF. The CDR3 DNA is TGTGCCAGCAGTTTGTTAAACAGTCCCTACGAGCAGTACTTC.

The chain joins TRBV14 to TRBJ2-3; D is unclear. The length of the CDR3 is 15 residues. Germline loops: CDR1 SGHDN, CDR2 FVKESK. Trimming removed 8 bases from V and 2 bases from J, with 17 bases in between. CDR3 bases: TGTGCCAGCGGCCCTTTGCGAATGACCACAGATACGCAGTATTTT. This sequence encodes CASGPLRMTTDTQYF.

CDR3 amino acids: CASRTGLADYNEQFF. DNA of the CDR3: TGTGCCAGCAGGACAGGACTAGCGGATTACAATGAGCAGTTCTTC. The chain carries TRBV28 and TRBJ2-1; 10 nucleotides agree with TRBD2. The germline V gene encodes CDR1 MDHEN and CDR2 SYDVKM. This CDR3 region has 15 residues. V shed 6 bases, J shed 4 bases, and the junction held 6 bases outside the gene matches.

V is TRBV29-1 and J is TRBJ2-7, with TRBD1 matching over 12 bases. V trimming: 6 bases; J trimming: 10 bases; junction bases outside the gene matches: 16. CDR3 size: 15 residues. From germline, CDR1 is SQVTM and CDR2 ANQGSEA. The CDR3 DNA reads as TGCAGCGTCGACCAACCGGGACAGGGGGCTACGTTACAGTACTTC. Amino acids: CSVDQPGQGATLQYF.